The 23 T cell receptor beta chains reported below all come from one sample, sequenced in a study of T-cell memory formation after mild COVID-19. TCRdb reanalysed the 5' RACE reads using MiXCR and keeps one entry per CDR3 protein. This sample carries 400,000 to 450,000 distinct CDR3 sequences, roughly 18% of them seen once, and the ten largest clones take 20% to 25%. The sequenced sample was PBMCs or a T cell subset sorted from them (not recorded which). These receptors originate from a man aged 18 to 35 who had mild COVID-19 (a few samples of this study predate the infection). Cell type and time point are not known.

CDR3 coding DNA: TGCGCCAGCAGCCCTCAGGTTCGGATGAACACTGAAGCTTTCTTT. It encodes CASSPQVRMNTEAFF. The gene calls are TRBV4-3 and TRBJ1-1; D is ambiguous. CDR1 LGHNA and CDR2 YSLEER come from the germline V gene. The germline V and J ends were trimmed by 4 bases and 0 bases, with 12 bases remaining between them. The CDR3 spans 15 residues.

This clonotype appeared a single time. The chain carries TRBV20-1 and TRBJ1-3, with D hard to call. CDR1 is DFQATT and CDR2 is SNEGSKA in the germline V gene (reference sequence). The CDR3 totals 12 residues. Trimming took 2 bases from V and 4 from J, leaving 6 bases between them. Here the CDR3 DNA reads TGCAGTGCTAGACTCGCGGGAAACACCATATATTTT. This gives the protein CSARLAGNTIYF.

The table lists this clonotype with a few counts. V and J are TRBV7-9 and TRBJ1-4; 7 bases are a match to TRBD1. The V and J ends lost 6 bases and 2 bases, in that order; junction bases with no gene match: 9. CDR3 size: 16 residues. Germline V gene sequence: CDR1 SEHNR, CDR2 FQNEAQ (reference sequence). CDR3 sequence (DNA): TGTGCCAGCAGGCTCAACAGGGGATCTACTAATGAAAAACTGTTTTTT. As protein: CASRLNRGSTNEKLFF.

V usage is TRBV7-2 and J usage is TRBJ1-1; D not resolved. The CDR3 contains 15 residues. V was trimmed by 2 bases and J by 5 bases, leaving 15 bases between them. The germline V gene has CDR1 SGHTA and CDR2 FQGNSA. This CDR3 reads CASSLWVAVGTEAFF. The CDR3 DNA follows: TGTGCCAGCAGCTTATGGGTGGCCGTAGGAACTGAAGCTTTCTTT.

V usage is TRBV3-2 and J usage is TRBJ2-1; no DNA check was done on the table's D call, TRBD2. TRBV3-2 is described as a pseudogene. This CDR3 has 20 amino acids. This CDR3 is CASSQDKLAHRLGVDNEQFF. As DNA, the CDR3 is TGTGCCAGCAGCCAAGATAAACTAGCCCACAGGTTGGGGGTAGATAATGAGCAGTTCTTC.

Many counts were recorded for this clonotype. The chain carries TRBV19 and TRBJ1-1, with 7 bases fitting TRBD1. The CDR3 runs to 15 residues. J gave up 3 bases and V 6 bases, and 10 bases lay outside the gene matches. CDR1 is LNHDA, CDR2 SQIVND, per germline (reference sequence). CDR3 in amino acids: CASRGGQRSDTEAFF. CDR3 DNA: TGTGCCAGTAGGGGGGGACAGAGGTCGGACACTGAAGCTTTCTTT.

This sequence joins TRBV7-9 and TRBJ1-2; D gene unclear. Trimming left V 5 bases short and J 7 bases short, with 11 bases between. Per the germline V gene, CDR1 is SEHNR and CDR2 is FQNEAQ (reference sequence). This CDR3 has 12 residues. CDR3 in amino acids: CASSQLAGGYTF. The CDR3 nucleotides are TGTGCCAGCAGCCAGCTCGCGGGTGGCTACACCTTC.

J is TRBJ2-2 and V is TRBV3-2; TRBD1 is the table's D call and was not checked against the DNA. TRBV3-2 constitutes a pseudogene. The CDR3 is made up of 14 amino acids. As DNA, the CDR3 is TGTGCCAGCAGCACACGGGGACATATCGGGGAGCTGTTTTTT. Translating gives CASSTRGHIGELFF.

The chain links TRBV2 to TRBJ1-1; 10 positions agree with TRBD1. The CDR3 spans 15 residues. The V segment lost 7 bases and the J segment 4 bases; nucleotides outside the gene matches: 9. The germline gives CDR1 SNHLY, CDR2 FYNNEI. Here the CDR3 DNA reads TGTGCCAGCACCCCCGGGACAGGGGTGGGCACTGAAGCTTTCTTT. It yields the protein CASTPGTGVGTEAFF.

This clonotype was found a few times. The junction and the germline gene differ at one end; a read error may be behind it. The V gene is TRBV20-1, the J gene TRBJ2-3, with 9 nucleotides matching TRBD2. CDR3 length: 15 residues. Germline V gives CDR1 DFQATT, CDR2 SNEGSKA (reference sequence). The chain's CDR3 is CSGRRAGGSTDTQYF. The CDR3 nucleotides are TGCAGTGGTAGACGAGCGGGGGGAAGTACAGATACGCAGTATTTT.

This clonotype was recorded a few times. This chain connects TRBV5-1 to TRBJ1-1; the D is unclear. CDR3 size: 14 residues. V was pared by 1 base and J by 1 base, with 8 bases between. CDR1 is SGHRS, CDR2 YFSETQ, per germline. The CDR3, as DNA: TGCGCCAGCAGCTTGCTGGATCCGAACACTGAAGCTTTCTTT. Protein product: CASSLLDPNTEAFF.

The chain combines TRBV20-1 with TRBJ1-1; D is perhaps TRBD1 (5 bases). Trimming took 2 bases from V and 3 from J, leaving 19 bases between them. Germline CDR1 is DFQATT and CDR2 is SNEGSKA (reference sequence). The CDR3 extends over 16 amino acids. The CDR3 DNA follows: TGCAGTGCTAGATATGCCCCATCGGGAGGGGACACTGAAGCTTTCTTT. Protein: CSARYAPSGGDTEAFF.

This clonotype was counted at least ten times. The V gene is TRBV5-6, the J gene TRBJ2-3; tentatively, D is TRBD2 (6 bases). CDR1 is SGHDT, CDR2 YYEEEE, per germline. Trimming pared 5 bases from V and 2 bases from J, leaving 15 bases between. The CDR3 extends over 15 amino acids. CDR3 residues: CASRTAGTATDTQYF. Written as DNA, the CDR3 is TGTGCCAGCAGGACCGCGGGGACTGCCACAGATACGCAGTATTTT.

V gene TRBV28 combines with J gene TRBJ2-1; D not resolved. Per the germline V gene, CDR1 is MDHEN and CDR2 is SYDVKM. The CDR3 contains 13 residues. Trimming pared 5 bases from V and 4 bases from J, leaving 9 bases between. DNA of the CDR3: TGTGCCAGCAGTCGTAGGGCATACAATGAGCAGTTCTTC. Its protein product is CASSRRAYNEQFF. Full variable domain (remainder filled in from reference TRBV28 and TRBJ2-1): DVKVTQSSRYLVKRTGEKVFLECVQDMDHENMFWYRQDPGLGLRLIYFSYDVKMKEKGDIPEGYSVSREKKERFSLILESASTNQTSMYLCASSRRAYNEQFFGPGTRLTVL.

This clonotype was seen more than once but under ten times. The V and J genes are TRBV2 and TRBJ2-2; D gene uncertain. The CDR3 spans 14 residues. The V gene lost 1 base and the J gene lost 6 bases, with 9 bases spanning the gap. Per germline, CDR1 SNHLY and CDR2 FYNNEI. The chain's CDR3 is CASSEDGAAGELFF. The DNA for the CDR3 is TGTGCCAGCAGTGAAGATGGCGCTGCCGGGGAGCTGTTTTTT.

The chain uses TRBV5-1 and TRBJ2-1; D remains unclear. This CDR3 is built from 16 residues. V lost 0 bases and J 8 bases, leaving 18 bases between the germline ends. Per germline, CDR1 SGHRS and CDR2 YFSETQ. The CDR3 region has the DNA TGCGCCAGCAGCTTGGTTGCCGGCTCAAGGGTGTATGAGCAGTTCTTC. Amino acids: CASSLVAGSRVYEQFF.

The J gene is TRBJ2-3, the V gene TRBV3-1; D not resolved. Per germline, CDR1 LGHDT and CDR2 YNNKEL (reference sequence). The CDR3 has 13 amino acids. With 2 bases removed from V and 5 bases from J, the gap between germline ends came to 8 bases. As DNA, the CDR3 is TGTGCCAGCAGCCAATTCGTAGGAGATACGCAGTATTTT. It yields the protein CASSQFVGDTQYF.

This clonotype came up many times. V usage is TRBV5-1 and J usage is TRBJ2-2; D not resolved. CDR3 length: 16 amino acids. The germline gives CDR1 SGHRS, CDR2 YFSETQ. Between the trimmed V and J ends, which lost 2 bases and 5 bases, there was a span of 16 bases. CDR3 sequence (DNA): TGCGCCAGCAGCTTACCCGGTGCGGCTCGGACCGGGGAGCTGTTTTTT. It yields the protein CASSLPGAARTGELFF. The entire variable domain, with the rest obtained from reference TRBV5-1 and TRBJ2-2, is as follows: KAGVTQTPRYLIKTRGQQVTLSCSPISGHRSVSWYQQTPGQGLQFLFEYFSETQRNKGNFPGRFSGRQFSNSRSEMNVSTLELGDSALYLCASSLPGAARTGELFFGEGSRLTVL.

The V call is TRBV6-5, the J call TRBJ2-7, with no clear D. Germline-derived CDR1 and CDR2 are MNHEY and SVGAGI. The CDR3 sequence is 15 residues long. Trimming left V 0 bases short and J 2 bases short, with 11 bases between. CDR3: CASSYSLGPPYEQYF. The CDR3 bases are TGTGCCAGCAGTTACTCGCTGGGCCCCCCCTACGAGCAGTACTTC.

The V gene is TRBV4-1, the J gene TRBJ1-3, with D maybe TRBD1 (5 bases). Germline values: CDR1 MGHRA, CDR2 YSYEKL. The CDR3 is made up of 16 amino acids. The ends were cut back, 0 bases at V and 2 bases at J, with 11 bases in the middle. The CDR3 DNA sequence: TGCGCCAGCAGCCAAGATTCCCTGACAGCTGGAAACACCATATATTTT. This translates into CASSQDSLTAGNTIYF.

The rearrangement uses TRBV7-2 and TRBJ2-1; D call uncertain. Germline loops: CDR1 SGHTA, CDR2 FQGNSA. The ends were cut back, 0 bases at V and 9 bases at J, with 18 bases in the middle. The CDR3 loop spans 16 amino acids. The CDR3 here is CASSLATGLPWGEQFF. The CDR3 bases are TGTGCCAGCAGCTTAGCCACGGGTCTACCCTGGGGTGAGCAGTTCTTC.

This clonotype showed up just once. This rearrangement joins TRBV14 to TRBJ2-5, with 7 bases identical to TRBD1. Per germline, CDR1 SGHDN and CDR2 FVKESK. The CDR3 covers 14 residues. The junction had 9 bases not matched to a gene; V was cut back by 4 bases and J by 7 bases. This chain's CDR3 is CASSLLTGSPTQYF. In nucleotides, the CDR3 is TGTGCCAGCAGCCTCCTGACAGGGAGTCCGACCCAGTACTTC.

With regard to this clonotype: A junction boundary mismatches the germline segment, possibly from a read error. CDR3 nucleotide sequence: TGCGACAGCAGCCGGGACCGATACTACTTGGGCACTGAAGCTTTCTTT. Translated: CDSSRDRYYLGTEAFF. This chain uses TRBV4-1 with TRBJ1-1; perhaps TRBD1 as D (5 bases). Germline V gene data show CDR1 as MGHRA and CDR2 as YSYEKL. The CDR3 totals 16 residues.